The clone carrying this TCR beta chain was found many times. Unmatched junction bases numbered 5, after V lost 2 bases and J lost 3 bases. The CDR3 consists of 15 residues. Germline V gene lookup returns CDR1 SGHTA and CDR2 FQGNSA. Unique molecular identifiers were used to barcode this TCRbeta library. TCRdb re-derived calls from the PCR reads in MiXCR, one entry per CDR3 protein. This sample has approximately 350,000 distinct CDR3 sequences, with around a tenth found just once. The source of the sample is a study of T-cell reconstitution after alpha-beta-depleted transplantation in children. The chain employs TRBV7-2 and TRBJ2-7; 9 bases fit TRBD1. The receptor's source is a human donor who donated a stem cell graft to a child with acute lymphoblastic leukemia. Specimen: PBMCs from the stem cell graft donor, collected from the stem cell graft. CDR3 protein: CASSLTPGQGYEQYF. In DNA form, the CDR3 reads TGTGCCAGCAGCTTAACCCCGGGACAGGGCTACGAGCAGTACTTC. Full variable domain (rest looked up from reference TRBV7-2 and TRBJ2-7): GAGVSQSPSNKVTEKGKDVELRCDPISGHTALYWYRQSLGQGLEFLIYFQGNSAPDKSGLPSDRFSAERTGGSVSTLTIQRTQQEDSAVYLCASSLTPGQGYEQYFGPGTRLTVT.